Presented here are 15 T cell receptor beta chains from one specimen sequenced in a study of CD8+CD57+ T cells in acquired aplastic anemia. Investigators profiled TCR beta VDJ and CDR3 from genomic DNA template. MiXCR, applied by TCRdb to the reads, yields one record per CDR3 protein. The table shows hundreds of thousands of distinct CDR3 sequences, with approximately 56% occurring only once. The specimen sequenced was sorted CD4+, CD8+, or CD8+CD57+ T cells (not recorded which) from PBMCs. Every receptor here comes from a human donor with severe aplastic anemia or a healthy control (not recorded which).

This clonotype was seen a few times. This sequence joins TRBV20-1 and TRBJ2-7; 7 nucleotides align to TRBD1. V shed 0 bases and J 3 bases; nucleotides not matched to a gene: 8. Germline CDR1 reads DFQATT; CDR2 reads SNEGSKA (reference sequence). This CDR3 is built from 15 residues. The CDR3 nucleotides read TGCAGTGCTAGAGATGCGACAGGGACGGTCTACGAGCAGTACTTC. This codes for CSARDATGTVYEQYF.

In its sample, this clonotype was seen many times. The chain combines TRBV6-1 with TRBJ1-2, with D maybe TRBD1 (6 bases). Germline V gives CDR1 MNHNS, CDR2 SASEGT. V was cut by 3 bases and J by 6 bases, with 14 bases left in between. CDR3 size: 14 residues. CDR3 loop: CASSEFWGADGYTF. DNA for the CDR3: TGTGCCAGCAGTGAGTTTTGGGGGGCGGATGGCTACACCTTC.

The CDR3 DNA reads TGCAGTCCGACTAGCGGGAGGGCCTTGGCTGGAGATACGCAGTATTTT. It translates to CSPTSGRALAGDTQYF. The chain is built from TRBV20-1 and TRBJ2-3, with 14 positions matching TRBD2. This CDR3 contains 16 residues. The V segment lost 8 bases and the J segment 5 bases; nucleotides outside the gene matches: 12. Per the germline V gene, CDR1 is DFQATT and CDR2 is SNEGSKA (reference sequence).

This clonotype was recorded only once. The rearrangement uses TRBV7-2 and TRBJ2-4; 10 bases match TRBD2. From germline, CDR1 is SGHTA and CDR2 FQGNSA. The CDR3 sequence is 16 residues long. Germline trimming cut 5 bases from V and 2 bases from J; bases unmatched to any gene: 6. This CDR3 is CASSLLLAGTKNIQYF. The CDR3 nucleotides read TGTGCCAGCAGCCTCTTACTAGCGGGGACCAAAAACATTCAGTACTTC.

The chain carries TRBV5-1 and TRBJ1-1; D uncertain. Per germline, CDR1 SGHRS and CDR2 YFSETQ. With 5 bases removed from V and 1 base from J, the gap between germline ends came to 9 bases. The CDR3 totals 13 residues. The CDR3 is CASRAEANTEAFF. The CDR3, as DNA: TGCGCCAGCAGGGCTGAAGCGAACACTGAAGCTTTCTTT.

This clonotype appeared a few times. The rearrangement uses TRBV10-3 and TRBJ2-7, with D uncertain. Trimming took off 0 bases at V and 7 bases at J, with 7 bases between the two ends. This CDR3 contains 12 residues. Germline CDR1 is ENHRY and CDR2 is SYGVKD. CDR3 region: CAISESESEQYF. The CDR3 DNA reads TGTGCCATCAGTGAGTCGGAATCAGAGCAGTACTTC.

The chain carries TRBV15 and TRBJ1-2; D is undetermined. V lost 4 bases to trimming and J lost 4 bases, with 10 bases between them. The CDR3 runs to 13 residues. Germline V gene data show CDR1 as LNHNV and CDR2 as YYDKDF (reference sequence). The CDR3 here is CATSKGGSYGYTF. The CDR3 bases are TGTGCCACCAGCAAGGGAGGGAGCTATGGCTACACCTTC.

This clonotype came up many times. The rearrangement joins TRBV6-4 to TRBJ2-7; 8 bases are shared with TRBD2. Germline V gene sequence: CDR1 MRHNA, CDR2 SNTAGT. This CDR3 has 14 residues. The V segment lost 3 bases and the J segment 0 bases; nucleotides outside the gene matches: 1. The CDR3 region is CASSDRGGSYEQYF. Written as DNA, the CDR3 is TGTGCCAGCAGTGATCGGGGGGGCTCCTACGAGCAGTACTTC.

This chain's CDR3 is CALHRERGQGLNSPLHF. CDR3 DNA: TGTGCCTTACACCGCGAGCGGGGACAGGGCCTAAATTCACCCCTCCACTTT. The chain recombines TRBV30 with TRBJ1-6, with TRBD1 matching over 9 bases. The V gene's germline CDR1 is GTSNPN and CDR2 SVGIG (reference sequence). The CDR3 covers 17 residues. J lost 7 bases, V lost 7 bases, and 17 bases had no gene match.

About this clonotype itself: One end of the junction fails to match germline, which may point to a read error. This chain connects TRBV5-1 to TRBJ1-1, with 7 bases that match TRBD1. The germline V gene encodes CDR1 SGHRS and CDR2 YFSETQ. The CDR3 sequence is 15 residues long. In nucleotides, the CDR3 is TGCGCCAGCAGCTTAATTCAGGGGGGGAACACTGAAGCTTCCTTT. Protein: CASSLIQGGNTEASF.

This clonotype was picked up one time. The chain carries TRBV20-1 and TRBJ2-2; D call uncertain. The CDR3 contains 16 residues. Germline-derived CDR1 and CDR2 are DFQATT and SNEGSKA (reference sequence). The V end was cut by 0 bases, the J end by 3 bases, with 14 bases between. CDR3 amino acids: CSARDSGLRDTGELFF. The DNA of the CDR3 is TGCAGTGCTAGAGATTCCGGATTACGGGACACCGGGGAGCTGTTTTTT.

This clonotype came up a few times. The chain joins TRBV7-8 to TRBJ2-1; 7 nucleotides align to TRBD1. Germline-derived CDR1 and CDR2 are SGHVS and FQNEAQ. V shed 7 bases and J 8 bases; nucleotides not matched to a gene: 14. The CDR3 totals 15 residues. CDR3: CASTPPGQHGDEQFF. The DNA of the CDR3 is TGTGCCAGCACCCCCCCGGGACAGCATGGGGATGAGCAGTTCTTC.

The chain links TRBV7-8 to TRBJ1-2, with D perhaps matching TRBD1 (6 bases). The CDR3 sequence is 15 residues long. Per the germline V gene, CDR1 is SGHVS and CDR2 is FQNEAQ. The V and J ends lost 4 bases and 4 bases respectively, with 16 bases between them. The DNA of the CDR3 is TGTGCCAGCAGCTCGGACAGCCTCCCTCGCTATGGCTACACCTTC. It specifies CASSSDSLPRYGYTF.

The chain carries TRBV4-1 and TRBJ2-5; D perhaps matches TRBD1 (7 bases). CDR3 length equals 15 residues. Trimming took off 4 bases at V and 5 bases at J, with 17 bases between the two ends. Germline V gene lookup returns CDR1 MGHRA and CDR2 YSYEKL. The CDR3 is CASSPDTGAGETQYF. The DNA of the CDR3 is TGCGCCAGCAGCCCTGATACAGGGGCGGGGGAGACCCAGTACTTC.

As concerns this clonotype: One end of the junction does not line up with germline, which may come from a read error. The chain recombines TRBV20-1 with TRBJ2-7; TRBD1 matches at 9 bases. CDR1 is DFQATT and CDR2 is SNEGSKA in the germline V gene (reference sequence). The length of the CDR3 is 14 residues. This CDR3 reads CSAREAGQGFGEDF. The CDR3 DNA follows: TGCAGTGCTCGTGAGGCGGGACAGGGTTTCGGGGAGGACTTC.